The T cell receptor (beta chain) under discussion was sequenced for a study of OX40 agonist ivuxolimab in advanced cancers. Study-wide results and limits: Certain nonresponders additionally had low normalized T-cell clonal expansion. By week 6 at 0.1 to 3.0 mg/kg, blood CD4+ and CD8+ T cells had expanded clonally. Relatively little clonal expansion, among the lowest observed, appeared in partial responders at 0.1-3.0 mg/kg.

As for this clone: Its antigen is undetermined. Other DNA sequences in the sample encode the same CDR3.

The CDR3 contains 15 residues. Germline V lookup: CDR1 KGHSH, CDR2 LQKENI. J lost 4 bases, V lost 3 bases, and 5 bases had no gene match. Some clones are missing from TCRdb's copy, which holds only in-frame ones; the method was immunoSEQ multiplex PCR. Among under 80,000 clones listed, about 85% were seen once. The chain employs TRBV18 and TRBJ1-5; TRBD1 agrees at 8 bases. The TCR originated in an adult with an advanced solid tumor such as melanoma, head and neck, liver or kidney cancer. Sequences were derived from CD4+ or CD8+ T cells sorted from blood, sampled in a trial of the OX40 agonist ivuxolimab. The CDR3 here is CASSPDRGGNQPQHF. The CDR3 DNA reads as TGTGCCAGCTCACCCGACAGGGGAGGGAATCAGCCCCAGCATTTT.